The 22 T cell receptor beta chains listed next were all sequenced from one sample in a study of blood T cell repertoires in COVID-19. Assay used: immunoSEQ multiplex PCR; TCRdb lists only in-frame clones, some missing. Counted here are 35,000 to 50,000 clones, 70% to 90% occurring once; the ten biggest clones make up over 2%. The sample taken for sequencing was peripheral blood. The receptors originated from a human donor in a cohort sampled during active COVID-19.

This chain's CDR3 is CASSLSSGTGGWQFF. Here the CDR3 DNA reads TGCGCCAGCAGCCTATCCTCCGGGACAGGGGGGTGGCAGTTCTTC. The rearrangement uses TRBV5-1 and TRBJ2-1; 11 bases are shared with TRBD1. J was trimmed by 12 bases and V by 4 bases; bases with no gene match: 12. CDR1 SGHRS and CDR2 YFSETQ come from the germline V gene. CDR3 length: 15 amino acids.

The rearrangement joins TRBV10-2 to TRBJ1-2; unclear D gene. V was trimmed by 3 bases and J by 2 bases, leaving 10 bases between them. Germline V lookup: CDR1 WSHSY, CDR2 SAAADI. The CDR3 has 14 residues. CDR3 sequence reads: CASSEWEENYGYTF. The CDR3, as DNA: TGCGCCAGCAGTGAATGGGAGGAAAACTATGGCTACACCTTC.

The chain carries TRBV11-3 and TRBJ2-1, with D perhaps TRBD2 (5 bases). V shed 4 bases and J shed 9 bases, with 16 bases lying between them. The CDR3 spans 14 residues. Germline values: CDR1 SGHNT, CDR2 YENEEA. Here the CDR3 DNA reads TGTGCCAGCAGCTCAGGACTGGTTATGGGTGAGCAGTTCTTC. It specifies CASSSGLVMGEQFF.

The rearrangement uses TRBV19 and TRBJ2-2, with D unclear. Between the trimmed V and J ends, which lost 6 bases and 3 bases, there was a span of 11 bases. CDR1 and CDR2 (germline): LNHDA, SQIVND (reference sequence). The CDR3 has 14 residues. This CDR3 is CASRKKTDTGELFF. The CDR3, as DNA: TGTGCCAGTAGAAAAAAAACGGACACCGGGGAGCTGTTTTTT.

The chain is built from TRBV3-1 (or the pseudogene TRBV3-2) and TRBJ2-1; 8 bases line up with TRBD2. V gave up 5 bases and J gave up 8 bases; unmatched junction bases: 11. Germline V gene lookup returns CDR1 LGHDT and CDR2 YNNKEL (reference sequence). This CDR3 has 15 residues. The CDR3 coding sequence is TGTGCCAGCAGCTCACAGAGGACTAGCTCGGATGAGCAGTTCTTC. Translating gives CASSSQRTSSDEQFF.

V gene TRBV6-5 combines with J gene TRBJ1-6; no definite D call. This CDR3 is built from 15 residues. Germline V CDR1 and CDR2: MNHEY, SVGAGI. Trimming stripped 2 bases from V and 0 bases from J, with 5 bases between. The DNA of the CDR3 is TGTGCCAGCAGTTACAGGAGCTCCTATAATTCACCCCTCCACTTT. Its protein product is CASSYRSSYNSPLHF.

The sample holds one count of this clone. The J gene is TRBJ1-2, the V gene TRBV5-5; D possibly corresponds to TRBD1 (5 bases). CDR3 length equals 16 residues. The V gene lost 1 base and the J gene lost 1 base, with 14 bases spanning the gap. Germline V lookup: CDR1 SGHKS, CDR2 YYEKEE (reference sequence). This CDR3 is CASSLFLPDINYGYTF. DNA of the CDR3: TGTGCCAGCAGCTTGTTCCTGCCGGACATTAACTATGGCTACACCTTC.

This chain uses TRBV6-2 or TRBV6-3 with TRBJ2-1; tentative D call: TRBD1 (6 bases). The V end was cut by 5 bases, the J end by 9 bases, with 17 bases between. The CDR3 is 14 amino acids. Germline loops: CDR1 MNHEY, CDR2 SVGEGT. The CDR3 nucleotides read TGTGCCAGCAGTGGAGTGACAGGCGCCTTTGAGCAGTTCTTC. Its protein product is CASSGVTGAFEQFF.

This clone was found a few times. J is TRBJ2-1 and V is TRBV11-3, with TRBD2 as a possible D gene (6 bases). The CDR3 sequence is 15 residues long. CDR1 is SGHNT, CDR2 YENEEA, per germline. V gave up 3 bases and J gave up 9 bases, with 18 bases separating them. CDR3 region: CASSFMGSGRGEQFF. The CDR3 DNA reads TGTGCCAGCAGCTTTATGGGATCGGGGCGGGGTGAGCAGTTCTTC.

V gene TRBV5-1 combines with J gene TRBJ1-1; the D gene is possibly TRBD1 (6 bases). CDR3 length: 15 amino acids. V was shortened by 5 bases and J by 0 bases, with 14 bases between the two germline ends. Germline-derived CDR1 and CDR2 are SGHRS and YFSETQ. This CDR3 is CASRQRTAMNTEAFF. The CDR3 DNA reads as TGCGCCAGCAGACAACGGACAGCGATGAACACTGAAGCTTTCTTT.

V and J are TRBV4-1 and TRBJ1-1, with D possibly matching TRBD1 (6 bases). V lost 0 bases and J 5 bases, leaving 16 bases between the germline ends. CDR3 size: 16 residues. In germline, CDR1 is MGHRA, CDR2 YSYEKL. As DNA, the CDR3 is TGCGCCAGCAGCCAAGATAGGGGACAAGAGGGGACTGAAGCTTTCTTT. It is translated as CASSQDRGQEGTEAFF.

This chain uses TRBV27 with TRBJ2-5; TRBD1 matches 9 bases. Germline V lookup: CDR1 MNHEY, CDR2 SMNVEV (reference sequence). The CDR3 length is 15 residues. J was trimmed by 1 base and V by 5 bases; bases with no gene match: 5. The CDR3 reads CASSPNRGPQETQYF. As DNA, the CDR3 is TGTGCCAGCAGTCCTAACAGGGGGCCCCAAGAGACCCAGTACTTC.

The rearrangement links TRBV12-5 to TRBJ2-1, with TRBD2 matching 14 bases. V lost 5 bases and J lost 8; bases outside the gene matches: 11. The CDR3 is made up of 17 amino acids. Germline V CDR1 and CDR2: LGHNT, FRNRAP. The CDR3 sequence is CASGLGTSGGLFDEQFF. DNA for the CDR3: TGTGCTAGTGGTCTCGGGACTAGCGGGGGCCTTTTTGATGAGCAGTTCTTC.

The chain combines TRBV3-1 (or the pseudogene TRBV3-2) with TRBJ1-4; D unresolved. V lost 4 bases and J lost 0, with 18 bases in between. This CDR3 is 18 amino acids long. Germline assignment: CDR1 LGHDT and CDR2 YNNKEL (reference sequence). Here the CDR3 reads CASSPPPPKRATNEKLFF. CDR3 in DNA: TGTGCCAGCAGCCCTCCCCCCCCGAAAAGAGCAACTAATGAAAAACTGTTTTTT.

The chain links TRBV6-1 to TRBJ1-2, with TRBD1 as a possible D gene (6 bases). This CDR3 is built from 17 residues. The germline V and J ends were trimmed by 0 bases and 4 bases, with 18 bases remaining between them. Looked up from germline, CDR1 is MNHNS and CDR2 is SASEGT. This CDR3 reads CASSEAQITGHTYGYTF. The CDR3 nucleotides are TGTGCCAGCAGTGAAGCTCAGATCACGGGACATACCTATGGCTACACCTTC.

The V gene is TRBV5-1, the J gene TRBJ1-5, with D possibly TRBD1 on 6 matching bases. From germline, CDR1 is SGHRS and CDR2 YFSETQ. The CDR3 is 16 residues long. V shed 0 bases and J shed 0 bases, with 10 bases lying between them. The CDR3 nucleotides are TGCGCCAGCAGCTTGGAGCAGGGGTATAGCAATCAGCCCCAGCATTTT. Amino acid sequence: CASSLEQGYSNQPQHF.

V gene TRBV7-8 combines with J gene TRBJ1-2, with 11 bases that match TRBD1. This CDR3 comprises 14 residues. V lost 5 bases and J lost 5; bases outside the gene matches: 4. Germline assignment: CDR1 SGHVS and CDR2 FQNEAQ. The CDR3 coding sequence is TGTGCCAGCAGCATCGGGACAGGGGGTTATGGCTACACCTTC. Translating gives CASSIGTGGYGYTF.

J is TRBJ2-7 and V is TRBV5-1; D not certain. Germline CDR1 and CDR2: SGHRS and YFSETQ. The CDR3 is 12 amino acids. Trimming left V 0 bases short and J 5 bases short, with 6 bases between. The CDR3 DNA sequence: TGCGCCAGCAGCTTGGCCTATAACGAGCAGTACTTC. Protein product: CASSLAYNEQYF.

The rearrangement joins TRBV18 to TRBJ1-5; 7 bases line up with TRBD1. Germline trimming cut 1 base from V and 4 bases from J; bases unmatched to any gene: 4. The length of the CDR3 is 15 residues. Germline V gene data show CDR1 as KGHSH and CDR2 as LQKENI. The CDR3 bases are TGTGCCAGCTCACCACAAGGGGGCGCGAATCAGCCCCAGCATTTT. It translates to CASSPQGGANQPQHF.

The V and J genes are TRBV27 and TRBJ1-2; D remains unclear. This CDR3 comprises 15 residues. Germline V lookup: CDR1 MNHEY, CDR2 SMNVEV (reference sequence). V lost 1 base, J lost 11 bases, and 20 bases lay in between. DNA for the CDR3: TGTGCCAGCAGTTTATTTCCCAGTTTATCATACCAATACACCTTC. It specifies CASSLFPSLSYQYTF.

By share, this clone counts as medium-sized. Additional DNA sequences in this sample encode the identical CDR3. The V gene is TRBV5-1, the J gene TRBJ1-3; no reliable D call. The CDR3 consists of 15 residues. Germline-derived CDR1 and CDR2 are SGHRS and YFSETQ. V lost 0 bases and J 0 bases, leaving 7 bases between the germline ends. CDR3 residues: CASSLAGHSGNTIYF. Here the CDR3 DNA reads TGCGCCAGCAGCTTGGCAGGCCACTCTGGAAACACCATATATTTT.

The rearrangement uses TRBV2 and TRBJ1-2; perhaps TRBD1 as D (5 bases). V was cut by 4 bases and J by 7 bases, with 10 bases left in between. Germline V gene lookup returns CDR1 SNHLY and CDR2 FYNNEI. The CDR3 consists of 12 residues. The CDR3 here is CASSVGGGGYTF. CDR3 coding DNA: TGTGCCAGCAGTGTCGGGGGAGGTGGCTACACCTTC.